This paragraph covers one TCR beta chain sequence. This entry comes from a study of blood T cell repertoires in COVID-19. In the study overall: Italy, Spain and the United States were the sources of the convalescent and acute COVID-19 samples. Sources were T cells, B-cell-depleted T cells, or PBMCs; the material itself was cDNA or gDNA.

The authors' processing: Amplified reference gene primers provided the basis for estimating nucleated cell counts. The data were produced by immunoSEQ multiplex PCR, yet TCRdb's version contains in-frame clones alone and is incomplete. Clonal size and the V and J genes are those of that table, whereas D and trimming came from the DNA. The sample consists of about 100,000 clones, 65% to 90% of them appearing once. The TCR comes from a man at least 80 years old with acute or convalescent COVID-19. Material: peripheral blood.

CDR3 sequence reads: CAWRGQGDNEKLFF. CDR3 nucleotides: TGTGCCTGGAGGGGACAGGGAGATAATGAAAAACTGTTTTTT. The chain joins TRBV30 to TRBJ1-4; 9 bases agree with TRBD1. Per the germline V gene, CDR1 is GTSNPN and CDR2 is SVGIG (reference sequence). The CDR3 runs to 14 residues. V lost 3 bases and J lost 4; bases outside the gene matches: 3. Together with reference TRBV30 and TRBJ1-4, the CDR3 gives the full variable domain: SQTIHQWPATLVQPVGSPLSLECTVEGTSNPNLYWYRQAAGRGLQLLFYSVGIGQISSEVPQNLSASRPQDRQFILSSKKLLLSDSGFYLCAWRGQGDNEKLFFGSGTQLSVL.